This T cell receptor beta chain was captured in a study of T cells in Graves' hyperthyroidism and ophthalmopathy. The CDR3 spans 16 residues. The germline gives CDR1 MNHNS, CDR2 SASEGT. V gave up 6 bases and J gave up 5 bases; unmatched junction bases: 15. The investigators amplified TCR beta CDR3 regions from RNA transcripts. The TCR CDR3 first-round RT-PCR relied on the HTBI primer set. TCRdb recomputed calls from the multiplex PCR reads with MiXCR, one row per CDR3 protein. The sample records hundreds of thousands of distinct CDR3 sequences, more than 15% being singletons. This clonotype has just a few counts.

This clonotype was obtained from a woman aged 40 to 55 with Graves' ophthalmopathy. This rearrangement joins TRBV6-1 to TRBJ2-5; the match to TRBD2 covers 7 bases. Specimen: blood. As DNA, the CDR3 is TGTGCCAGCAGCCATCGTGGCAGGGAGGGAGAGGAGACCCAGTACTTC. This encodes CASSHRGREGEETQYF.